What follows are 18 T cell receptor beta chains derived from one specimen sequenced in a study of T cells in Graves' hyperthyroidism and ophthalmopathy. RNA transcripts were the template for amplifying TCR beta CDR3 regions. HTBI primers were employed in a first-round RT-PCR of the TCR CDR3. MiXCR, applied by TCRdb to the multiplex PCR reads, yields one record per CDR3 protein. This table holds about 340,000 distinct CDR3 sequences, around 20% found once. The sample consisted of blood. These receptors originate from a woman in her 50s with Graves' hyperthyroidism.

This clonotype was seen repeatedly, ten times or more. V usage is TRBV7-9 and J usage is TRBJ2-1, with 8 bases matching TRBD2. Germline V gene sequence: CDR1 SEHNR, CDR2 FQNEAQ (reference sequence). J was trimmed by 4 bases and V by 4 bases; bases with no gene match: 6. This CDR3 has 15 residues. CDR3 residues: CASSSGRGGYNEQFF. The CDR3 coding sequence is TGTGCCAGCAGCTCGGGACGGGGGGGTTACAATGAGCAGTTCTTC.

About this clonotype: With a much larger clone just one base away, this may be a read error. V and J are TRBV9 and TRBJ1-1; 7 bases match TRBD1. This CDR3 spans 14 amino acids. From germline, CDR1 is SGDLS and CDR2 YYNGEE. CDR3 sequence (DNA): TGTGCCAGCAGCTCGGGACAGAAGAACGCTGAAGCTTTCTTT. Its translation is CASSSGQKNAEAFF.

The chain uses TRBV20-1 and TRBJ2-1, with TRBD2 identical over 9 bases. There are 14 residues in the CDR3. CDR1 and CDR2 from the germline V gene are DFQATT and SNEGSKA (reference sequence). V lost 4 bases, J lost 5 bases, and 6 bases stayed unmatched. DNA for the CDR3: TGCAGTGCTACTATGACTAGCGGACACAATGAGCAGTTCTTC. This translates into CSATMTSGHNEQFF.

This clonotype came up many times. The CDR3 nucleotides read TGTGCCAGCAGTTACTCGGAGTCTATACACACTGAAGCTTTCTTT. Translation: CASSYSESIHTEAFF. This sequence joins TRBV6-5 and TRBJ1-1; no firm D call. The V end was cut by 0 bases, the J end by 3 bases, with 11 bases between. The CDR3 is made up of 15 amino acids. Germline values: CDR1 MNHEY, CDR2 SVGAGI.

The V and J genes are TRBV7-6 and TRBJ1-1; 7 bases align to TRBD1. J lost 2 bases, V lost 5 bases, and 8 bases had no gene match. Germline CDR1 reads SGHVS; CDR2 reads FNYEAQ. This CDR3 has 15 residues. CDR3 DNA: TGTGCCAGCAGCCTTCAGGGGGGGGATAACACTGAAGCTTTCTTT. Its translation: CASSLQGGDNTEAFF.

This clonotype was observed at least ten times. Here the CDR3 DNA reads TGCAGCGGCTCGACAGGGGAAGGCTATGGCTACACCTTC. It yields the protein CSGSTGEGYGYTF. The chain combines TRBV29-1 with TRBJ1-2, with 8 bases matching TRBD1. The germline V gene encodes CDR1 SQVTM and CDR2 ANQGSEA. J lost 4 bases, V lost 7 bases, and 8 bases had no gene match. The CDR3 length is 13 residues.

This clonotype turned up a few times. A much larger clone differs from this one at a single base, so this may be a read error. The chain joins TRBV2 to TRBJ2-3; 7 bases map to TRBD2. Germline V gene lookup returns CDR1 SNHLY and CDR2 FYNNEI. The CDR3 is 14 residues long. The V segment lost 7 bases and the J segment 10 bases; nucleotides outside the gene matches: 14. CDR3 sequence: CASNRGRVGDAQYF. The DNA for the CDR3 is TGTGCCAGCAACCGGGGGAGGGTAGGGGATGCGCAGTATTTT.

V and J are TRBV20-1 and TRBJ2-1; the match to TRBD2 covers 8 bases. The junction had 3 bases not matched to a gene; V was cut back by 1 base and J by 4 bases. This CDR3 is 14 amino acids long. Per germline, CDR1 DFQATT and CDR2 SNEGSKA (reference sequence). The CDR3 DNA follows: TGCAGTGCTAGAGCGGGAGGGCTGTACAATGAGCAGTTCTTC. Translated: CSARAGGLYNEQFF.

This clonotype was recorded at least ten times. Here the CDR3 DNA reads TGTGCCTGGAGTGTACGTCCCGCTAGCGGCTCCTACGAGCAGTACTTC. It is translated as CAWSVRPASGSYEQYF. This chain links TRBV30 with TRBJ2-7; 7 nucleotides match TRBD2. This CDR3 contains 16 residues. Unmatched junction bases numbered 8, after V lost 0 bases and J lost 0 bases. Per the germline V gene, CDR1 is GTSNPN and CDR2 is SVGIG (reference sequence).

The table lists this clonotype with many counts. The chain links TRBV2 to TRBJ2-5; D possibly corresponds to TRBD1 (6 bases). Germline V gene sequence: CDR1 SNHLY, CDR2 FYNNEI. The length of the CDR3 is 14 residues. Trimming took 6 bases from V and 1 from J, leaving 12 bases between them. DNA for the CDR3: TGTGCCAGCAGGCCCGACAGGCTCCAAGAGACCCAGTACTTC. It encodes CASRPDRLQETQYF.

This rearrangement joins TRBV6-1 to TRBJ1-2; 7 bases agree with TRBD1. From germline, CDR1 is MNHNS and CDR2 SASEGT. The length of the CDR3 is 15 residues. With 7 bases clipped from V and 5 bases from J, the junction kept 13 bases outside the gene matches. The CDR3 here is CASTQGGAALYGYTF. CDR3 DNA sequence: TGTGCCAGCACCCAAGGGGGCGCCGCCTTGTATGGCTACACCTTC.

At least ten counts were recorded for this clonotype. The chain joins TRBV4-2 to TRBJ2-1, with TRBD2 matching over 8 bases. With V trimmed by 0 bases and J by 10 bases, 5 bases remained unmatched. This CDR3 has 14 residues. From germline, CDR1 is LGHNA and CDR2 YNFKEQ. CDR3 region: CASSQDTGRGEQFF. The CDR3 nucleotides are TGTGCCAGCAGCCAAGATACCGGGAGGGGCGAGCAGTTCTTC.

The V call is TRBV18, the J call TRBJ2-7, with TRBD1 matching 8 bases. The length of the CDR3 is 15 residues. The V gene end was trimmed by 3 bases and the J gene end by 5 bases; junction bases not matched to a gene: 9. Germline CDR1 and CDR2: KGHSH and LQKENI. Written as DNA, the CDR3 is TGTGCCAGCTCACCCCCGACAGGGGTAAGTGACGAGCAGTACTTC. Protein sequence: CASSPPTGVSDEQYF.

CDR3 in DNA: TGCGCCAGCAGCTTCTTTGGGGGGGCCGACAATGAGCAGTTCTTC. This encodes CASSFFGGADNEQFF. The chain links TRBV5-1 to TRBJ2-1; the D gene is possibly TRBD2 (7 bases). Germline CDR1 and CDR2: SGHRS and YFSETQ. Trimming took 2 bases from V and 5 from J, leaving 14 bases between them. The CDR3 contains 15 residues.

This clonotype was observed many times. This chain connects TRBV28 to TRBJ1-2; D is unresolved. V was trimmed by 6 bases and J by 10 bases, leaving 12 bases between them. Germline V CDR1 and CDR2: MDHEN, SYDVKM. This CDR3 spans 11 amino acids. CDR3 DNA sequence: TGTGCCAGCAGCTTACAGAATTCCTACACCTTC. The encoded protein is CASSLQNSYTF.

The chain links TRBV2 to TRBJ1-1; 8 bases fit TRBD1. The V gene's germline CDR1 is SNHLY and CDR2 FYNNEI. This CDR3 has 16 amino acids. J was trimmed by 1 base and V by 1 base; bases with no gene match: 5. CDR3 sequence: CASSEGPGGGNTEAFF. The CDR3 nucleotides are TGTGCCAGCAGTGAAGGACCAGGGGGCGGGAACACTGAAGCTTTCTTT.

In its sample, this clonotype was seen many times. This chain joins TRBV20-1 and TRBJ2-5, with unresolved D. V was shortened by 4 bases and J by 6 bases, with 27 bases between the two germline ends. Per the germline V gene, CDR1 is DFQATT and CDR2 is SNEGSKA (reference sequence). This CDR3 region has 17 residues. The CDR3 reads CSATWQLYFFGIKTQYF. The CDR3 bases are TGCAGTGCTACATGGCAGCTCTACTTCTTTGGCATAAAGACCCAGTACTTC.

This clonotype was seen many times. V is TRBV12-3 or TRBV12-4 and J is TRBJ1-1; no clear D. The CDR3 is 14 residues long. V was shortened by 5 bases and J by 0 bases, with 10 bases between the two germline ends. CDR3 in DNA: TGTGCCAGCAGTGAAGGGTACATGAACACTGAAGCTTTCTTT. Encoded protein: CASSEGYMNTEAFF.